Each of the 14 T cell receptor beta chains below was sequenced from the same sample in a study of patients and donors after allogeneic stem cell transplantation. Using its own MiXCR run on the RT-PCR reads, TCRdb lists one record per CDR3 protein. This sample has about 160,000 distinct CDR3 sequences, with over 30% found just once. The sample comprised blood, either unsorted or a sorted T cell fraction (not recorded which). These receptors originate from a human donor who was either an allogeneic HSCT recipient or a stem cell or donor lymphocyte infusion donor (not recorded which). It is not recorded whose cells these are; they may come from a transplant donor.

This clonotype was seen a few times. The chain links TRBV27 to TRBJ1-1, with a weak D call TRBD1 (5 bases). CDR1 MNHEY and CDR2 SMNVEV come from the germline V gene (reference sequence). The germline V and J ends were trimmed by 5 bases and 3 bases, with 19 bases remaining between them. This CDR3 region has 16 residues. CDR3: CASSLLRRAGYTEAFF. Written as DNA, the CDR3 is TGTGCCAGCAGTCTCCTACGGAGGGCAGGGTACACTGAAGCTTTCTTT.

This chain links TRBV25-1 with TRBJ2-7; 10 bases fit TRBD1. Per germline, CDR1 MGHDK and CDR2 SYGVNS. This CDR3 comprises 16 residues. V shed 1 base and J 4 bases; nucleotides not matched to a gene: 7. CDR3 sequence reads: CASSESPGQGRYEQYF. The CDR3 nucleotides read TGTGCCAGCAGTGAATCACCGGGACAGGGGAGATACGAGCAGTACTTC.

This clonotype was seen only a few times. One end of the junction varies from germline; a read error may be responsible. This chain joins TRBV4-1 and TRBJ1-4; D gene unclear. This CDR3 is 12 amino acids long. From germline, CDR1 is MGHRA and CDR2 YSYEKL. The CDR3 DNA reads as TGCGCCAGCAGCAAAGAGGGTGGAAAACTGTTTTTT. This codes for CASSKEGGKLFF.

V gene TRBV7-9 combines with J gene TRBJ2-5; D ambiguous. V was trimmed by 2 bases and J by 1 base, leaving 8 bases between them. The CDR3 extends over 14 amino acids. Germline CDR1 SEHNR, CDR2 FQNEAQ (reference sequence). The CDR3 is CASSLKLLQETQYF. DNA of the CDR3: TGTGCCAGCAGCTTAAAACTCCTCCAAGAGACCCAGTACTTC.

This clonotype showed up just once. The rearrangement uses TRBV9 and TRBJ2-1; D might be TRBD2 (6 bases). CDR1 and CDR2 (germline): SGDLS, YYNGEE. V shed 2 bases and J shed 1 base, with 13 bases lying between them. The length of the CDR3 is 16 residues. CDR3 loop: CASSVPPGGSYNEQFF. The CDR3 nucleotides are TGTGCCAGCAGCGTCCCTCCCGGGGGTTCCTACAATGAGCAGTTCTTC.

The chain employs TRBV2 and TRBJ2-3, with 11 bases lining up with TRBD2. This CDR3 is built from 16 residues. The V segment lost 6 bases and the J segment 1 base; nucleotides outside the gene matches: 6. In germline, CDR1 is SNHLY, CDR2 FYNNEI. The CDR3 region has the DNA TGTGCCAGCAGCGCCGGACTAGCGGGTCGCACAGATACGCAGTATTTT. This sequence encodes CASSAGLAGRTDTQYF.

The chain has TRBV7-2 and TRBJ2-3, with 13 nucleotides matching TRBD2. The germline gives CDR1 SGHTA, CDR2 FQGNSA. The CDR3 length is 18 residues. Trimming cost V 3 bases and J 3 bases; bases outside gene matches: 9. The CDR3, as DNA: TGTGCCAGCAGCTTTAGGACTAGCGGGGGACCTAGTACAGATACGCAGTATTTT. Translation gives CASSFRTSGGPSTDTQYF.

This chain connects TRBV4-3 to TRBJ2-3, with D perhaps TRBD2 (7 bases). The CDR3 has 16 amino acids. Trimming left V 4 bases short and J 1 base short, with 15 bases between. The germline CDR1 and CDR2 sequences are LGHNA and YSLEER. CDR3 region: CASSRSGTLGTDTQYF. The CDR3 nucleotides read TGCGCCAGCAGCCGGAGCGGGACACTCGGCACAGATACGCAGTATTTT.

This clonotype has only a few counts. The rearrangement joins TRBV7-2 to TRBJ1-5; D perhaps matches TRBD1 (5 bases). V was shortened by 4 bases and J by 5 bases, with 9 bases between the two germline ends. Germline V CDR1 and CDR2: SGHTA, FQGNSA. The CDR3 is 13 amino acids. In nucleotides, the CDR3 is TGTGCCAGCAGCTGGGGGGGGTATCAGCCCCAGCATTTT. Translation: CASSWGGYQPQHF.

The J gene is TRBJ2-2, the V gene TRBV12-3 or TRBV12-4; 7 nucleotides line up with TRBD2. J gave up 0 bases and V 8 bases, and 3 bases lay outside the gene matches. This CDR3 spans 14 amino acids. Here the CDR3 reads CASWGGANTGELFF. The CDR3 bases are TGTGCCAGCTGGGGGGGAGCGAACACCGGGGAGCTGTTTTTT.

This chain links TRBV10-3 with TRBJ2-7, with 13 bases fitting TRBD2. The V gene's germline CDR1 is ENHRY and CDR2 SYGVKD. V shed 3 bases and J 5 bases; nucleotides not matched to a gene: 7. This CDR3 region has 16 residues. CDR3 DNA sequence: TGTGCCATCAGTGAAGGGACTAGCGGGGCTCTCGACGAGCAGTACTTC. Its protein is CAISEGTSGALDEQYF.

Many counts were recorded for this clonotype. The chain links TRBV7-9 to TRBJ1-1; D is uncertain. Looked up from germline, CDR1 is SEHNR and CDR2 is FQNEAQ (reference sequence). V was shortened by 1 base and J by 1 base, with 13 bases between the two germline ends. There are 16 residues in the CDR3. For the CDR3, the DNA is TGTGCCAGCAGCTTAGGAGAGCGGTTGGGGAACACTGAAGCTTTCTTT. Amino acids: CASSLGERLGNTEAFF.

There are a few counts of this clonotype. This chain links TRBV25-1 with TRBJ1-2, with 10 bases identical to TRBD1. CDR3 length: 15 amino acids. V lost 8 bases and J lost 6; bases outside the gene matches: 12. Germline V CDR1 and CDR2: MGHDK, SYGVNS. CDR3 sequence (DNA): TGTGCCAGCGGCCGAGACAGGGGGCGCAGGAATGGCTACACCTTC. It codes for CASGRDRGRRNGYTF.

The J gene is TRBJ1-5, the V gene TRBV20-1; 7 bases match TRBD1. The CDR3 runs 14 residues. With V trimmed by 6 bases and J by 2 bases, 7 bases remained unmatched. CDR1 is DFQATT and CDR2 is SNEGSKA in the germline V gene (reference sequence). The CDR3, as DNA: TGCAGTGCCCGGGACAGTCGGGGCAATCAGCCCCAGCATTTT. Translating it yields CSARDSRGNQPQHF.